These T cell receptor beta chains were read from a single sample in a study of T-cell reconstitution after alpha-beta-depleted transplantation in children. TCRdb independently ran MiXCR on the PCR reads; one entry per CDR3 protein. The sample has 500,000 to 650,000 distinct CDR3 sequences, over 10% seen once. The specimen was PBMCs, mostly from graft donor cells, collected 360 days after TCRalphabeta/CD19-depleted stem cell transplant. The source is a male patient aged 10-17 years who had a stem cell transplant for acute myeloid leukemia, so the T cells may come from the graft donor. Each CDR3 is given with its conserved first and last residue. D genes are given only for firm matches. Only part of the rows carry a size: once, few, many, or a class if the clone is expanded.

J gene,D gene,V gene,clone size,CDR3 protein,CDR3 DNA
TRBJ2-7,TRBD2,TRBV7-9,NA,CASSGLAGVQYF,TGTGCCAGCAGCGGACTAGCGGGAGTCCAGTACTTC
TRBJ1-5,NA,TRBV28,NA,CASRLQGSYSNQPQHF,TGTGCCAGCAGACTACAGGGTAGCTATAGCAATCAGCCCCAGCATTTT
TRBJ2-3,NA,TRBV12-3/TRBV12-4,NA,CASSLLGDGYTDTQYF,TGTGCCAGCAGTTTATTGGGGGACGGCTACACAGATACGCAGTATTTT
TRBJ2-7,NA,TRBV2,many,CASTGQPYSYEQYF,TGTGCCAGCACCGGGCAGCCCTACTCCTACGAGCAGTACTTC
TRBJ2-1,TRBD2,TRBV5-1,few,CASRLAGASTYNEQFF,TGCGCCAGCAGACTAGCGGGCGCCTCCACCTACAATGAGCAGTTCTTC
TRBJ2-7,TRBD1,TRBV20-1,few,CSAIQGAPYEQYF,TGCAGTGCGATACAGGGGGCACCCTACGAGCAGTACTTC
TRBJ1-1,NA,TRBV7-8,NA,CASSDPRRANTEAFF,TGTGCCAGCAGCGATCCCCGGAGGGCGAACACTGAAGCTTTCTTT
TRBJ2-1,TRBD1,TRBV20-1,many,CSIPGQGPNEQFF,TGCAGTATACCGGGACAGGGGCCCAATGAGCAGTTCTTC
TRBJ2-7,TRBD2,TRBV20-1,few,CSAFSLAVGDEVQYF,TGCAGTGCTTTTTCCCTAGCGGTAGGGGACGAAGTGCAGTACTTC
TRBJ2-1,TRBD2,TRBV9,once,CASDLAGGPMGEQFF,TGTGCCAGCGACCTAGCGGGAGGGCCTATGGGTGAGCAGTTCTTC
TRBJ2-7,TRBD2,TRBV20-1,NA,CSASPIAGGTPYEQYF,TGCAGTGCTAGCCCTATAGCGGGAGGGACCCCCTACGAGCAGTACTTC
TRBJ2-3,NA,TRBV14,NA,CASSLPPPSTDTQYF,TGTGCCAGCAGCCTCCCTCCCCCCAGCACAGATACGCAGTATTTT
TRBJ1-1,NA,TRBV7-9,few,CASSLGTVHTEAFF,TGTGCCAGCAGCTTAGGGACAGTCCACACTGAAGCTTTCTTT
TRBJ2-7,NA,TRBV4-2,few,CASSQGVGDSFYEQYF,TGTGCCAGCAGCCAAGGGGTGGGGGACTCGTTCTACGAGCAGTACTTC
TRBJ1-1,TRBD1,TRBV20-1,few,CSHSRGRDTEAFF,TGCAGTCACTCCAGGGGGCGGGACACTGAAGCTTTCTTT
TRBJ1-2,NA,TRBV29-1,NA,CSANSGPSPYNYGYTF,TGCAGCGCGAACTCCGGACCGTCACCCTATAACTATGGCTACACCTTC
TRBJ1-1,NA,TRBV5-1,few,CASSSPEEYTEAFF,TGCGCCAGCAGCTCCCCTGAGGAGTACACTGAAGCTTTCTTT
TRBJ2-7,TRBD2,TRBV29-1,NA,CSVGGLAGYEQYF,TGCAGCGTGGGGGGACTAGCGGGCTACGAGCAGTACTTC
TRBJ2-7,NA,TRBV4-3,NA,CASSQDWGLPYEQYF,TGCGCCAGCAGCCAAGACTGGGGGCTTCCCTACGAGCAGTACTTC
TRBJ2-7,TRBD1,TRBV2,few,CASSPPGQEIYEQYF,TGTGCCAGCAGCCCCCCTGGACAGGAGATCTACGAGCAGTACTTC
TRBJ1-2,NA,TRBV5-1,NA,CASSLEQGVYGYTF,TGCGCCAGCAGCTTGGAACAGGGAGTCTATGGCTACACCTTC
TRBJ2-1,NA,TRBV7-9,NA,CASSLVPGAYREQFF,TGTGCCAGCAGCTTAGTACCAGGGGCGTACCGCGAGCAGTTCTTC
TRBJ2-3,TRBD1,TRBV14,NA,CASSLIPGQGLEDTQYF,TGTGCCAGCAGCCTCATCCCAGGACAGGGGTTGGAAGATACGCAGTATTTT
TRBJ1-3,NA,TRBV4-1,NA,CASSQESHGGGRVASGNTIYF,TGCGCCAGCAGCCAAGAAAGCCATGGCGGCGGACGGGTGGCCTCTGGAAACACCATATATTTT
TRBJ2-3,TRBD2,TRBV12-3/TRBV12-4,few,CASSFLAGAGTDTQYF,TGTGCCAGCAGTTTCTTAGCGGGAGCGGGCACAGATACGCAGTATTTT
TRBJ2-3,TRBD2,TRBV20-1,few,CSALTSADTQYF,TGCAGTGCTCTGACTAGCGCAGATACGCAGTATTTT
TRBJ2-2,NA,TRBV10-3,few,CAISDPGFPNTGELFF,TGTGCCATCAGTGACCCTGGTTTCCCTAACACCGGGGAGCTGTTTTTT
TRBJ1-1,NA,TRBV4-2,few,CASSQEAGVTEAFF,TGTGCCAGCAGCCAAGAGGCGGGGGTCACTGAAGCTTTCTTT
TRBJ2-7,TRBD2,TRBV9,many,CASNVAGGRLQTYEQYF,TGTGCCAGCAACGTAGCGGGAGGAAGACTACAAACCTACGAGCAGTACTTC
TRBJ2-7,NA,TRBV28,NA,CASSHPGTLRFYEQYF,TGTGCCAGCAGTCACCCCGGGACACTACGCTTCTACGAGCAGTACTTC
TRBJ1-3,NA,TRBV29-1,NA,CSVLGPPNTIYF,TGCAGCGTCCTCGGTCCCCCAAACACCATATATTTT
TRBJ2-7,NA,TRBV10-3,NA,CAISEAGRFYEQYF,TGTGCCATCAGTGAGGCGGGACGATTCTACGAGCAGTACTTC